What follows are 30 T cell receptor beta chains derived from one specimen sequenced in a study of CD8 T cells in Susac syndrome. Random hexamers served to reverse transcribe about 0.45 to 1 ug RNA. TCRdb re-analysed the immunoSEQ multiplex PCR reads in MiXCR, keeping a single row per CDR3 protein. The sample carries around 190,000 distinct CDR3 sequences, approximately 94% recorded once. The material sequenced was CD4+ T cells from PBMCs. Receptors were obtained from a human donor with Susac syndrome.

The chain recombines TRBV2 with TRBJ2-5; D could derive from TRBD1 or TRBD2 (5 bases each). The V gene's germline CDR1 is SNHLY and CDR2 FYNNEI. The CDR3 extends over 12 amino acids. Trimming shortened V by 6 bases and J by 3 bases, and 8 bases separated the two germline ends. The CDR3 region has the DNA TGTGCCAGCAGACGGGGCAAAGAGACCCAGTACTTC. Its translation: CASRRGKETQYF.

The chain carries TRBV20-1 and TRBJ1-6, with 8 bases lining up with TRBD1. Germline V gene lookup returns CDR1 DFQATT and CDR2 SNEGSKA (reference sequence). With V trimmed by 3 bases and J by 7 bases, 8 bases remained unmatched. This CDR3 region has 15 residues. CDR3 in DNA: TGCAGTGCTAGGGAGAGGGACAGGAAGAATTCACCCCTCCACTTT. Its protein is CSARERDRKNSPLHF.

V and J are TRBV10-3 and TRBJ2-5, with D possibly called TRBD1 or TRBD2 (5 bases each). The CDR3 has 12 amino acids. V lost 11 bases to trimming and J lost 5 bases, with 15 bases between them. In germline, CDR1 is ENHRY, CDR2 SYGVKD. The CDR3 reads CASRGERETQYF. The CDR3 DNA reads as TGTGCCTCCAGAGGGGAACGGGAGACCCAGTACTTC.

This clonotype appeared a few times. The gene calls are TRBV9 and TRBJ2-1, with 7 positions matching TRBD2. Losses at the gene ends were 0 bases for V and 2 bases for J; bases not matched to a gene: 2. CDR1 SGDLS and CDR2 YYNGEE come from the germline V gene. The CDR3 extends over 15 amino acids. The CDR3: CASSVGAGAYNEQFF. CDR3 bases: TGTGCCAGCAGCGTAGGTGCGGGGGCCTACAATGAGCAGTTCTTC.

This clonotype is a singleton in its sample. This rearrangement joins TRBV19 to TRBJ2-5; TRBD2 aligns across 13 bases. Germline values: CDR1 LNHDA, CDR2 SQIVND (reference sequence). The CDR3 sequence is 14 residues long. V lost 6 bases and J lost 9; bases outside the gene matches: 7. CDR3 nucleotides: TGTGCCAGTAGCGGGACTAGCGGGGACGAACCCCAGTACTTC. Amino acids: CASSGTSGDEPQYF.

V is TRBV6-5 and J is TRBJ1-1; D is undetermined. The V and J ends lost 4 bases and 0 bases respectively, with 9 bases between them. Germline CDR1 reads MNHEY; CDR2 reads SVGAGI. The CDR3 runs to 14 residues. This chain's CDR3 is CASSFPGLNTEAFF. In DNA, the CDR3 is TGTGCCAGCAGTTTTCCAGGATTGAACACTGAAGCTTTCTTT.

The chain couples TRBV4-1 to TRBJ2-1, with 11 bases identical to TRBD2. V lost 1 base to trimming and J lost 6 bases; unmatched junction nucleotides: 5. This CDR3 is 16 amino acids long. Germline-derived CDR1 and CDR2 are MGHRA and YSYEKL. The CDR3 nucleotides read TGCGCCAGCAGCCAAGGACTAGCGGGGCTTACCAATGAGCAGTTCTTC. It translates to CASSQGLAGLTNEQFF.

The chain employs TRBV9 and TRBJ1-1, with D hard to call. From germline, CDR1 is SGDLS and CDR2 YYNGEE. The CDR3 is made up of 14 amino acids. V dropped 2 bases and J dropped 0 bases, with 8 bases sitting between them. CDR3 amino acids: CASSVDVMNTEAFF. CDR3 DNA: TGTGCCAGCAGCGTGGATGTGATGAACACTGAAGCTTTCTTT.

This sequence joins TRBV15 and TRBJ1-6; D is possibly TRBD1 (6 bases). CDR1 and CDR2 from the germline V gene are LNHNV and YYDKDF (reference sequence). The V end was cut by 0 bases, the J end by 10 bases, with 16 bases between. The CDR3 is 16 amino acids. Here the CDR3 DNA reads TGTGCCACCAGCAGAGATGAGAGGGGGATGGAGTCACCCCTCCACTTT. Translating gives CATSRDERGMESPLHF.

CDR3 sequence: CASSFGSPGTDTQYF. The CDR3 DNA reads as TGCGCCAGCAGCTTCGGTTCACCCGGCACAGATACGCAGTATTTT. The rearrangement joins TRBV5-1 to TRBJ2-3; D ambiguous. The CDR3 spans 15 residues. The V gene lost 2 bases and the J gene lost 1 base, with 11 bases spanning the gap. From germline, CDR1 is SGHRS and CDR2 YFSETQ.

The genes are TRBV6-5 and TRBJ2-2; weak D call: TRBD1 (7 bases). The CDR3 runs 14 residues. Germline V gene data show CDR1 as MNHEY and CDR2 as SVGAGI. V was trimmed by 6 bases and J by 1 base, leaving 9 bases between them. The CDR3 DNA is TGTGCCAGCAGGCGGGACAGGAACACCGGGGAGCTGTTTTTT. It codes for CASRRDRNTGELFF.

The chain couples TRBV4-3 to TRBJ1-2, with unresolved D. Germline loops: CDR1 LGHNA, CDR2 YSLEER. Trimming cost V 0 bases and J 8 bases, with 13 bases left between them. This CDR3 has 14 residues. The CDR3 DNA is TGCGCCAGCAGCCAAGATCATAAGAGGGAAGGCTACACCTTC. Its protein product is CASSQDHKREGYTF.

The chain combines TRBV19 with TRBJ1-1; D remains ambiguous. The CDR3 covers 12 residues. Germline V CDR1 and CDR2: LNHDA, SQIVND (reference sequence). Trimming shortened V by 3 bases and J by 3 bases, and 5 bases separated the two germline ends. CDR3 DNA: TGTGCCAGTAGTATCGCGGACACTGAAGCTTTCTTT. Its translation: CASSIADTEAFF.

This chain joins TRBV5-4 and TRBJ1-1; tentative D call: TRBD1 (6 bases). The CDR3 is 14 residues long. Germline CDR1 is SGHNT and CDR2 is YYREEE (reference sequence). Trimming stripped 4 bases from V and 5 bases from J, with 15 bases between. In nucleotides, the CDR3 is TGTGCCAGCAGCCCAGGAGGGGGTAGGACTGAAGCTTTCTTT. This codes for CASSPGGGRTEAFF.

The chain carries TRBV5-1 and TRBJ2-7; 8 positions match TRBD1. CDR1 is SGHRS and CDR2 is YFSETQ in the germline V gene. CDR3 length equals 15 residues. Trimming removed 0 bases from V and 1 base from J; junction bases left unmatched: 3. CDR3 coding DNA: TGCGCCAGCAGCTTGGTGCAGGGGGCGTCCTACGAGCAGTACTTC. It codes for CASSLVQGASYEQYF.

The chain uses TRBV27 and TRBJ2-7; TRBD1 agrees at 8 bases. This CDR3 comprises 14 residues. V trimming: 5 bases; J trimming: 2 bases; junction bases outside the gene matches: 5. The germline V gene encodes CDR1 MNHEY and CDR2 SMNVEV (reference sequence). DNA of the CDR3: TGTGCCAGCAGTCGGACAGGGCAAACCTACGAGCAGTACTTC. This encodes CASSRTGQTYEQYF.

The rearrangement joins TRBV21-1 to TRBJ2-5; the D call of TRBD1 is as the table states it, not checked on the DNA. TRBV21-1 corresponds to a pseudogene. The CDR3 consists of 15 residues. The CDR3 nucleotides are TGTGCCAGCAGCAAAGCGAGGGGACCCCAAGAGACCCAGTACTTC. Translated, it gives CASSKARGPQETQYF.

The chain couples TRBV9 to TRBJ1-1; no reliable D call. Germline V gene lookup returns CDR1 SGDLS and CDR2 YYNGEE. The V gene lost 0 bases and the J gene lost 10 bases, with 16 bases spanning the gap. CDR3 length equals 14 residues. CDR3 loop: CASSVAGRLERAFF. CDR3 DNA sequence: TGTGCCAGCAGCGTAGCGGGGAGACTTGAACGAGCTTTCTTT.

The genes are TRBV12-3 or TRBV12-4 and TRBJ1-5; 7 nucleotides line up with TRBD1. V lost 6 bases, J lost 7 bases, and 12 bases stayed unmatched. CDR3 length: 15 amino acids. The CDR3 loop is CASRLTGDSIQPQHF. The CDR3 DNA sequence: TGTGCCAGCAGGTTAACAGGGGATAGTATCCAGCCCCAGCATTTT.

The rearrangement uses TRBV10-3 and TRBJ2-5; 8 bases are a match to TRBD1. CDR3 length: 14 amino acids. Germline CDR1 and CDR2: ENHRY and SYGVKD. With V trimmed by 6 bases and J by 5 bases, 8 bases remained unmatched. This CDR3 is CAIRDDRGEETQYF. The CDR3 DNA reads as TGTGCCATCAGGGATGACAGGGGTGAGGAGACCCAGTACTTC.

This clonotype was recorded once. V is TRBV5-4 and J is TRBJ2-5; D unresolved. Trimming stripped 3 bases from V and 4 bases from J, with 13 bases between. CDR1 is SGHNT, CDR2 YYREEE, per germline (reference sequence). The CDR3 extends over 14 amino acids. This chain's CDR3 is CASSYNAGRETQYF. The CDR3 DNA reads as TGTGCCAGCAGCTACAATGCTGGGCGAGAGACCCAGTACTTC.

The chain links TRBV5-1 to TRBJ2-3, with TRBD1 identical over 7 bases. Per germline, CDR1 SGHRS and CDR2 YFSETQ. Unmatched junction bases numbered 6, after V lost 4 bases and J lost 4 bases. The CDR3 sequence is 14 residues long. The DNA of the CDR3 is TGCGCCAGCAGCCTGACAGGGTCGGCAGATACGCAGTATTTT. As protein: CASSLTGSADTQYF.

Details on this clonotype: Its ends do not fully match the called genes, so a read error is possible. The chain uses TRBV12-3 or TRBV12-4 and TRBJ2-3, with unresolved D. The CDR3 is made up of 11 amino acids. The chain's CDR3 is CASSLASLLHF. The CDR3, as DNA: TGTGCCAGCAGTTTAGCGTCCCTACTGCATTTT.

The rearrangement joins TRBV25-1 to TRBJ1-4, with a tentative D call TRBD1 (5 bases). The germline gives CDR1 MGHDK, CDR2 SYGVNS. This CDR3 is 15 amino acids long. The V and J ends lost 6 bases and 4 bases respectively, with 15 bases between them. In DNA form, the CDR3 reads TGTGCCAGCAGGGGGCGAGGACGGGATAATGAAAAACTGTTTTTT. This translates into CASRGRGRDNEKLFF. Variable domain in full (rest from reference TRBV25-1 and TRBJ1-4): EADIYQTPRYLVIGTGKKITLECSQTMGHDKMYWYQQDPGMELHLIHYSYGVNSTEKGDLSSESTVSRIRTEHFPLTLESARPSHTSQYLCASRGRGRDNEKLFFGSGTQLSVL.

The V gene is TRBV14, the J gene TRBJ1-1; no clear D gene. The germline CDR1 and CDR2 sequences are SGHDN and FVKESK. The germline V and J ends were trimmed by 1 base and 0 bases, with 6 bases remaining between them. The CDR3 loop spans 14 amino acids. The CDR3 DNA follows: TGTGCCAGCAGCCAAGCTATCGTGAACACTGAAGCTTTCTTT. Its protein is CASSQAIVNTEAFF.

The chain uses TRBV30 and TRBJ2-5; 7 positions match TRBD1. The V and J ends lost 3 bases and 3 bases, in that order; junction bases with no gene match: 4. CDR1 GTSNPN and CDR2 SVGIG come from the germline V gene (reference sequence). The CDR3 runs to 13 residues. For the CDR3, the DNA is TGTGCCTGGAGGTTACAGGGGAAAGAGACCCAGTACTTC. Protein product: CAWRLQGKETQYF.

The V and J genes are TRBV4-1 and TRBJ2-7, with D maybe TRBD2 (5 bases). Deletions cut 1 base from V and 6 bases from J, with 16 bases between. CDR3 length: 15 residues. Germline values: CDR1 MGHRA, CDR2 YSYEKL. The CDR3 DNA follows: TGCGCCAGCAGCCAAGTGTTCGGGGATTTGGGCGAGCAGTACTTC. It codes for CASSQVFGDLGEQYF.

The chain has TRBV29-1 and TRBJ2-3; 7 nucleotides match TRBD2. The CDR3 extends over 14 amino acids. Germline V lookup: CDR1 SQVTM, CDR2 ANQGSEA. V lost 6 bases and J lost 0; bases outside the gene matches: 6. Here the CDR3 DNA reads TGCAGCGTGGGGAGGGGCACTAGCACAGATACGCAGTATTTT. Translation gives CSVGRGTSTDTQYF.

CDR3 nucleotide sequence: TGTGCCAGCAGCTTGGACCCCGGGACTGAAGCTTTCTTT. This translates into CASSLDPGTEAFF. The J gene is TRBJ1-1, the V gene TRBV5-6; D gene ambiguous. CDR3 length: 13 amino acids. Per the germline V gene, CDR1 is SGHDT and CDR2 is YYEEEE. Trimming left V 0 bases short and J 5 bases short, with 8 bases between.

The chain links TRBV12-3 or TRBV12-4 to TRBJ1-1, with TRBD1 as a possible D gene (5 bases). The CDR3 runs 15 residues. Trimming pared 5 bases from V and 6 bases from J, leaving 19 bases between. CDR3 loop: CASSPRDSQGAEAFF. In DNA form, the CDR3 reads TGTGCCAGCAGTCCCCGGGACTCCCAGGGCGCTGAAGCTTTCTTT.